This T cell receptor beta chain was observed in a study of blood T cell repertoires in COVID-19. As for the study in general: The United States, Italy and Spain supplied acute and convalescent COVID-19 samples. In each case, the material was cDNA or gDNA derived from T cells, B-cell-depleted T cells, or PBMCs.

The length of the CDR3 is 14 residues. Germline CDR1 and CDR2: SGHTA and FQGNSA. The J segment lost 2 bases and the V segment lost 1 base, leaving 2 bases of the junction unmatched. As handled by the study authors: Cell counts per sample came from amplifying reference gene primers. Sequenced by immunoSEQ multiplex PCR; TCRdb stores in-frame clones only, minus some. V, J and clone size derive from that table, while D and trimming were established from the DNA sequence. Of 250,000 to 350,000 clones listed, around 90% are singletons. The receptor comes from a woman in her forties or fifties who had recovered from COVID-19. The rearrangement uses TRBV7-2 and TRBJ2-7; the match to TRBD1 covers 7 bases. Sequencing used peripheral blood. Here the CDR3 reads CASSLGQGAYEQYF. CDR3 sequence (DNA): TGTGCCAGCAGCTTAGGGCAGGGGGCCTACGAGCAGTACTTC.